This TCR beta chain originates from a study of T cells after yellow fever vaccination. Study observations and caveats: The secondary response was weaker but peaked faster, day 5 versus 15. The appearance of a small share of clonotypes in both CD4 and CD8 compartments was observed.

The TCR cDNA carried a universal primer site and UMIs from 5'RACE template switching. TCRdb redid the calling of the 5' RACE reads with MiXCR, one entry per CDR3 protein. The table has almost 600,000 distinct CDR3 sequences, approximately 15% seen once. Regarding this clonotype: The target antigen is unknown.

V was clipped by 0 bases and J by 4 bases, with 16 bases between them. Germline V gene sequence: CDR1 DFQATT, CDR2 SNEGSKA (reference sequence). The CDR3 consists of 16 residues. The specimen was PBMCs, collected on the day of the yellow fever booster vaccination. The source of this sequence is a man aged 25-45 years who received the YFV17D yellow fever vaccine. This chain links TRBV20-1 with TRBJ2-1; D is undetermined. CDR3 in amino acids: CSAREVGGYLYNEQFF. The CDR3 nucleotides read TGCAGTGCTAGAGAGGTGGGCGGCTACTTGTACAATGAGCAGTTCTTC.